The sequence of this TCR beta chain was determined in a study of cytomegalovirus exposure and HLA in healthy donors. General study findings and limits: In a later analysis, DRB1 alleles had the most associated TCRs; HLA-C alleles the fewest.

In the case of this clone: Its matching antigen is unknown.

The CDR3 has 13 amino acids. The V and J ends lost 6 bases and 4 bases respectively, with 12 bases between them. Germline assignment: CDR1 SGHVS and CDR2 FQNEAQ. The PCR used 60 Vbeta and 13 Jbeta primers. The repertoire was sequenced with immunoSEQ multiplex PCR; TCRdb's copy has only in-frame clones and lacks some. The table records around 210,000 clones, 60% to 80% of them present only once. Sample: PBMCs. The clonotype was recovered from a woman aged 25 to 39 in good health and CMV-seronegative. The V gene is TRBV7-8, the J gene TRBJ2-5; D is perhaps TRBD2 (6 bases). CDR3 DNA: TGTGCCAGCAGAAACCGGAGGGGAGAGACCCAGTACTTC. This codes for CASRNRRGETQYF.